Listed below are T cell receptor beta chains from one sample, sequenced in a study of T cell responses to AZD1222 COVID-19 vaccine. Here immunoSEQ multiplex PCR was the method, and the copy in TCRdb shows in-frame clones only, minus some. In the table there are more than 75,000 clones, over 75% of which are singletons. Sequencing was performed on peripheral blood, taken 28 days after the second AZD1222 dose. These receptors were obtained from an adult who received the AZD1222 COVID-19 vaccine. CDR3s include the opening cysteine and the closing phenylalanine or tryptophan. The D gene is left open where the match is weak. Clone size, where shown, is once, few, many, or a class for clones that have expanded.

CASLRGDYGYTF,TGTGCGTCCTTGAGGGGAGACTATGGCTACACCTTC,once,TRBV30,TRBJ1-2,NA
CASSLMAGGAYNSPLHF,TGCGCCAGCAGCTTGATGGCTGGGGGCGCCTATAATTCACCCCTCCACTTT,NA,TRBV5-1,TRBJ1-6,NA
CASSGGFGAGEETQYF,TGTGCCAGCAGTGGTGGGTTTGGGGCCGGAGAGGAGACCCAGTACTTC,once,TRBV2,TRBJ2-5,NA
CASSWNTRTGGYNEQFF,TGTGCCAGCAGTTGGAACACGAGGACAGGAGGCTACAATGAGCAGTTCTTC,once,TRBV27,TRBJ2-1,TRBD1
CAISPGTMNEKLFF,TGTGCCATCAGCCCCGGGACAATGAATGAAAAACTGTTTTTT,NA,TRBV10-3,TRBJ1-4,NA
CASSLAVYNEQFF,TGCGCCAGCAGCTTGGCTGTCTACAATGAGCAGTTCTTC,NA,TRBV5-1,TRBJ2-1,NA
CASRPRGGTYEQYF,TGCGCCAGCAGACCCCGAGGGGGGACCTACGAGCAGTACTTC,NA,TRBV5-1,TRBJ2-7,NA
CASSKDRTQHF,TGTGCCAGCAGTAAGGACAGGACCCAGCATTTT,NA,TRBV2,TRBJ1-5,TRBD1
CASSQGSSGRGQETQYF,TGCGCCAGCAGCCAAGGCTCTAGCGGGAGGGGTCAAGAGACCCAGTACTTC,NA,TRBV4-1,TRBJ2-5,TRBD2
CASSRPGAGANVLTF,TGTGCCAGCAGCCGGCCCGGGGCTGGGGCCAACGTCCTGACTTTC,NA,TRBV3-1/TRBV3-2,TRBJ2-6,NA
CASRFDRGSSYEQYF,TGTGCCAGCAGATTCGACAGGGGAAGCTCCTACGAGCAGTACTTC,medium-sized,TRBV6-5,TRBJ2-7,TRBD1
CASSQGTGEKLFF,TGCGCCAGCAGCCAGGGAACCGGTGAAAAACTGTTTTTT,NA,TRBV5-1,TRBJ1-4,NA
CAWGKQGGGQPQHF,TGTGCCTGGGGGAAGCAGGGGGGCGGACAGCCCCAGCATTTT,NA,TRBV30,TRBJ1-5,TRBD1